Listed here are 32 T cell receptor beta chains from one sample, sequenced in a study of cytomegalovirus exposure and HLA in healthy donors. Both 60 Vbeta primers and 13 Jbeta primers went into the PCR. Measured with immunoSEQ multiplex PCR; TCRdb has only the in-frame clones, and not every one. In the table there are tens of thousands of clones, 72% of which are singletons. Sequencing input: PBMCs. The receptors were sampled from a woman aged 50 to 60 in good health and CMV-seronegative.

The chain employs TRBV5-1 and TRBJ2-3; 7 bases are a match to TRBD2. CDR1 and CDR2 (germline): SGHRS, YFSETQ. The V gene end was trimmed by 0 bases and the J gene end by 0 bases; junction bases not matched to a gene: 4. The CDR3 is 16 residues long. The CDR3 is CASSLAGGPSTDTQYF. DNA for the CDR3: TGCGCCAGCAGCTTGGCGGGAGGTCCTAGCACAGATACGCAGTATTTT.

CDR3 protein: CASSIEGGKNEKLFF. The CDR3, as DNA: TGTGCCAGTAGTATTGAAGGCGGGAAAAATGAAAAACTGTTTTTT. This chain joins TRBV19 and TRBJ1-4; the D is unclear. Trimming shortened V by 3 bases and J by 5 bases, and 13 bases separated the two germline ends. CDR3 length: 15 amino acids. Per the germline V gene, CDR1 is LNHDA and CDR2 is SQIVND (reference sequence).

With respect to this clone: This same CDR3 is encoded by further DNA sequences in the sample. The genes are TRBV27 and TRBJ2-7; 9 positions match TRBD1. V was pared by 6 bases and J by 3 bases, with 6 bases of the junction left unmatched. CDR1 is MNHEY, CDR2 SMNVEV, per germline (reference sequence). The CDR3 runs 14 residues. CDR3 in amino acids: CASSLQGANYEQYF. As DNA, the CDR3 is TGTGCCAGCAGCCTACAGGGGGCAAACTACGAGCAGTACTTC.

This clone was counted between two and nine times. CDR3 region: CASSGTSGGPVDTQYF. The CDR3 nucleotides read TGCGCCAGCAGCGGGACTAGCGGGGGGCCGGTAGATACGCAGTATTTT. The chain employs TRBV4-3 and TRBJ2-3; 15 bases agree with TRBD2. V shed 5 bases, J shed 5 bases, and the junction held 5 bases outside the gene matches. The CDR3 loop spans 16 amino acids. Germline V gene lookup returns CDR1 LGHNA and CDR2 YSLEER.

The chain carries TRBV28 and TRBJ1-6; TRBD1 matches at 8 bases. With 5 bases clipped from V and 0 bases from J, the junction kept 6 bases outside the gene matches. Germline V gene data show CDR1 as MDHEN and CDR2 as SYDVKM. CDR3 length: 17 residues. The CDR3 spells CASSPRTGSSYNSPLHF. The CDR3 region has the DNA TGTGCCAGCAGTCCGAGGACAGGGAGCTCCTATAATTCACCCCTCCACTTT.

The gene calls are TRBV5-1 and TRBJ2-1, with TRBD1 as a possible D gene (5 bases). The CDR3 runs to 16 residues. V was shortened by 0 bases and J by 2 bases, with 12 bases between the two germline ends. Germline assignment: CDR1 SGHRS and CDR2 YFSETQ. CDR3: CASSLAPGWPYNEQFF. The CDR3 bases are TGCGCCAGCAGCTTGGCCCCAGGGTGGCCCTACAATGAGCAGTTCTTC.

A remark on this clone: The germline gene is not matched at one end of the junction; a read error may be the cause. The chain joins TRBV5-1 to TRBJ2-5; 7 bases are shared with TRBD1. Germline V gene lookup returns CDR1 SGHRS and CDR2 YFSETQ. The CDR3 is made up of 14 amino acids. CDR3 in DNA: TGCGCCAGCAGTTTGGGACAGCACCAAGAGACCCAGTACTTC. Its protein product is CASSLGQHQETQYF.

The chain links TRBV5-8 to TRBJ2-1; unclear D gene. Germline CDR1 SGHTS, CDR2 YDEGEE. This CDR3 has 14 residues. The germline V and J ends were trimmed by 4 bases and 9 bases, with 17 bases remaining between them. The DNA for the CDR3 is TGTGCCAGCAGCCGGAGCCCACCTGGGTTTGAGCAGTTCTTC. Amino acids: CASSRSPPGFEQFF.

The V gene is TRBV5-8, the J gene TRBJ2-7; TRBD2 matches at 9 bases. Germline V gene sequence: CDR1 SGHTS, CDR2 YDEGEE. V trimming: 0 bases; J trimming: 0 bases; junction bases outside the gene matches: 7. CDR3 length: 17 residues. CDR3 DNA: TGTGCCAGCAGCTTGGGGGGTACTAGCGGGTACTCCTACGAGCAGTACTTC. Amino acid sequence: CASSLGGTSGYSYEQYF.

This clone was detected only once. The rearrangement links TRBV9 to TRBJ2-3, with a weak D call TRBD2 (6 bases). The CDR3 sequence is 12 residues long. Germline V CDR1 and CDR2: SGDLS, YYNGEE. With 2 bases removed from V and 8 bases from J, the gap between germline ends came to 9 bases. CDR3 sequence: CASSVEGGTQYF. CDR3 coding DNA: TGTGCCAGCAGCGTCGAGGGAGGTACGCAGTATTTT.

J is TRBJ1-2 and V is TRBV30, with D tentatively TRBD1 (5 bases). This CDR3 contains 14 residues. Germline V lookup: CDR1 GTSNPN, CDR2 SVGIG (reference sequence). V lost 7 bases to trimming and J lost 5 bases, with 20 bases between them. DNA for the CDR3: TGTGCCTCCCCGGGGGAATGGGGACCGTATGGCTACACCTTC. Protein sequence: CASPGEWGPYGYTF.

The chain recombines TRBV7-7 with TRBJ2-7, with D possibly being TRBD1 (6 bases). V was pared by 5 bases and J by 6 bases, with 17 bases between. Per the germline V gene, CDR1 is SSHAT and CDR2 is FNYEAQ (reference sequence). The CDR3 is 14 residues long. CDR3 loop: CASSPDRTSAEQYF. CDR3 coding DNA: TGTGCCAGCAGCCCAGACAGGACATCCGCCGAGCAGTACTTC.

The V call is TRBV7-2, the J call TRBJ2-5; TRBD1 aligns across 8 bases. Trimming took 2 bases from V and 6 from J; bases not matched to a gene: 8. Germline V lookup: CDR1 SGHTA, CDR2 FQGNSA. The length of the CDR3 is 15 residues. The CDR3 DNA reads as TGTGCCAGCAGCTTACAGCAGGGGGCGCAGAAGACCCAGTACTTC. Protein product: CASSLQQGAQKTQYF.

This chain connects TRBV30 to TRBJ1-5, with 7 bases aligning to TRBD1. The CDR3 loop spans 13 amino acids. The trim removed 3 bases at V and 6 bases at J, leaving 5 bases unmatched. CDR1 GTSNPN and CDR2 SVGIG come from the germline V gene (reference sequence). The CDR3, as DNA: TGTGCCTGGAGCCCGACAGGGACTCAGCCCCAGCATTTT. Amino acids: CAWSPTGTQPQHF.

This chain joins TRBV10-3 and TRBJ1-4; D call uncertain. The V and J ends lost 4 bases and 8 bases respectively, with 8 bases between them. The CDR3 loop spans 12 amino acids. Germline CDR1 and CDR2: ENHRY and SYGVKD. The DNA of the CDR3 is TGTGCCATCAGTGCAGAGAGGGAAAAACTGTTTTTT. This translates into CAISAEREKLFF.

This chain joins TRBV28 and TRBJ2-7; D unresolved. The CDR3 length is 13 residues. CDR1 and CDR2 from the germline V gene are MDHEN and SYDVKM. Deletions cut 3 bases from V and 6 bases from J, with 12 bases between. This CDR3 reads CASSLASGREQYF. In DNA, the CDR3 is TGTGCCAGCAGTTTGGCCTCGGGTCGCGAGCAGTACTTC.

V is TRBV28 and J is TRBJ1-2; a weak D match, TRBD1 (5 bases). Trimming took off 6 bases at V and 4 bases at J, with 12 bases between the two ends. The CDR3 spans 13 residues. Germline CDR1 and CDR2: MDHEN and SYDVKM. CDR3 bases: TGTGCCAGCAGAAGGGGATTCTCCTATGGCTACACCTTC. It yields the protein CASRRGFSYGYTF.

V is TRBV7-9 and J is TRBJ1-2, with TRBD1 matching 11 bases. The V gene's germline CDR1 is SEHNR and CDR2 FQNEAQ (reference sequence). The CDR3 is 15 amino acids. The V segment lost 4 bases and the J segment 4 bases; nucleotides outside the gene matches: 5. In nucleotides, the CDR3 is TGTGCCAGCAGCTCTCAGGGACAGGGGGGCTATGGCTACACCTTC. This codes for CASSSQGQGGYGYTF.

The rearrangement joins TRBV6-5 to TRBJ2-7, with D perhaps TRBD2 (7 bases). The ends were cut back, 2 bases at V and 7 bases at J, with 12 bases in the middle. CDR1 is MNHEY, CDR2 SVGAGI, per germline. The CDR3 totals 13 residues. The CDR3 DNA sequence: TGTGCCAGCAGTTACCAGGGGCGGGAGGAGCAGTACTTC. Translated: CASSYQGREEQYF.

This clone was seen more than once but under ten times. The V call is TRBV7-6, the J call TRBJ2-5, with a possible D match to TRBD1 (6 bases). Germline values: CDR1 SGHVS, CDR2 FNYEAQ. V was trimmed by 0 bases and J by 5 bases, leaving 13 bases between them. The CDR3 runs 15 residues. The CDR3 region is CASSLANYRAETQYF. The CDR3 coding sequence is TGTGCCAGCAGCTTAGCGAACTACAGGGCTGAGACCCAGTACTTC.

This chain connects TRBV6-4 to TRBJ2-7; D remains ambiguous. Deletions cut 1 base from V and 0 bases from J, with 7 bases between. The germline gives CDR1 MRHNA, CDR2 SNTAGT. This CDR3 is built from 14 residues. CDR3 in amino acids: CASSDFSSSYEQYF. CDR3 in DNA: TGTGCCAGCAGTGACTTTTCGAGCTCCTACGAGCAGTACTTC.

The chain couples TRBV19 to TRBJ2-7; TRBD2 matches at 7 bases. V dropped 6 bases and J dropped 5; count of bases not matched to a gene: 4. CDR1 LNHDA and CDR2 SQIVND come from the germline V gene (reference sequence). CDR3 size: 12 residues. This CDR3 reads CASRGGLHEQYF. CDR3 in DNA: TGTGCCAGTAGGGGAGGGCTCCACGAGCAGTACTTC.

This clone was seen a handful of times. The chain carries TRBV10-3 and TRBJ1-6; D possibly corresponds to TRBD1 (5 bases). Germline CDR1 is ENHRY and CDR2 is SYGVKD. Deletions cut 3 bases from V and 10 bases from J, with 13 bases between. CDR3 length: 14 amino acids. The CDR3 sequence: CAISDRQGASPLHF. The CDR3 nucleotides are TGTGCCATCAGTGATAGGCAGGGTGCCTCACCCCTCCACTTT.

This chain connects TRBV10-3 to TRBJ2-3, with D perhaps TRBD2 (7 bases). The CDR3 is 17 residues long. Trimming removed 1 base at V and 0 bases at J, with 14 bases between. Germline CDR1 and CDR2: ENHRY and SYGVKD. Here the CDR3 reads CAISEFPRGGSTDTQYF. CDR3 bases: TGTGCCATCAGTGAGTTCCCCCGCGGGGGCAGCACAGATACGCAGTATTTT.

The table lists this clone with a few counts. The chain carries TRBV28 and TRBJ1-1, with D possibly being TRBD1 (5 bases). This CDR3 is built from 13 residues. Per the germline V gene, CDR1 is MDHEN and CDR2 is SYDVKM. V shed 4 bases and J shed 7 bases, with 13 bases lying between them. CDR3 residues: CASSYTGVDEAFF. CDR3 bases: TGTGCCAGCAGTTACACGGGGGTGGATGAAGCTTTCTTT.

The chain joins TRBV29-1 to TRBJ1-5, with D maybe TRBD1 (6 bases). From germline, CDR1 is SQVTM and CDR2 ANQGSEA. The length of the CDR3 is 12 residues. Trimming stripped 6 bases from V and 5 bases from J, with 11 bases between. The CDR3 DNA follows: TGCAGCGTCCTACAGGGAGATCAGCCCCAGCATTTT. Translation gives CSVLQGDQPQHF.

This clone occurred a few times. The V call is TRBV5-1, the J call TRBJ1-4; D might be TRBD1 (5 bases). Trimming cost V 0 bases and J 0 bases, with 6 bases left between them. Germline lookup yields CDR1 SGHRS and CDR2 YFSETQ. The length of the CDR3 is 15 residues. CDR3 nucleotides: TGCGCCAGCAGCTTGGGGGGCACAACTAATGAAAAACTGTTTTTT. Translating gives CASSLGGTTNEKLFF.

This clone was seen a handful of times. The genes are TRBV27 and TRBJ1-2, with D maybe TRBD1 (5 bases). The ends were cut back, 4 bases at V and 4 bases at J, with 16 bases in the middle. Germline-derived CDR1 and CDR2 are MNHEY and SMNVEV (reference sequence). CDR3 length: 15 amino acids. CDR3: CASSSERGYGYGYTF. The CDR3 region has the DNA TGTGCCAGCAGTTCAGAACGGGGGTATGGCTATGGCTACACCTTC.

The chain carries TRBV6-1 and TRBJ1-5, with D hard to call. This CDR3 has 13 residues. Germline-derived CDR1 and CDR2 are MNHNS and SASEGT. Between the trimmed V and J ends, which lost 2 bases and 6 bases, there was a span of 8 bases. The CDR3 nucleotides read TGTGCCAGCAGTGAACTGGGAGTTCAGCCCCAGCATTTT. Translated: CASSELGVQPQHF.

Only a few counts were recorded for this clone. The chain combines TRBV6-5 with TRBJ2-7, with D possibly matching TRBD2 (5 bases). Trimming shortened V by 6 bases and J by 7 bases, and 22 bases separated the two germline ends. Per the germline V gene, CDR1 is MNHEY and CDR2 is SVGAGI. This CDR3 is 15 amino acids long. CDR3 region: CASSREGFSEFEQYF. The CDR3 nucleotides read TGTGCCAGCAGCCGGGAAGGATTCAGTGAATTTGAGCAGTACTTC.

This clone was seen a handful of times. The V gene is TRBV10-3, the J gene TRBJ1-4, with D possibly TRBD1 on 5 matching bases. This CDR3 spans 16 amino acids. Germline CDR1 reads ENHRY; CDR2 reads SYGVKD. V was shortened by 7 bases and J by 0 bases, with 15 bases between the two germline ends. This CDR3 reads CAIMEGRHSTNEKLFF. For the CDR3, the DNA is TGTGCCATCATGGAGGGGAGGCACTCAACTAATGAAAAACTGTTTTTT.

CDR3 DNA: TGTGCCAGCAGCGTGACAGGGTGGGAAAACACCATATATTTT. Amino acid sequence: CASSVTGWENTIYF. This chain joins TRBV5-5 and TRBJ1-3; 7 nucleotides align to TRBD1. With 4 bases clipped from V and 6 bases from J, the junction kept 7 bases outside the gene matches. The CDR3 is 14 residues long. The germline gives CDR1 SGHKS, CDR2 YYEKEE (reference sequence). Full variable domain (outside the CDR3, taken from reference TRBV5-5 and TRBJ1-3): DAGVTQSPTHLIKTRGQQVTLRCSPISGHKSVSWYQQVLGQGPQFIFQYYEKEERGRGNFPDRFSARQFPNYSSELNVNALLLGDSALYLCASSVTGWENTIYFGEGSWLTVV.